This T cell receptor beta chain was identified during a study of CD8 T cells in ankylosing spondylitis. Notes on the study in general: A number of the motif variants had already been described in reactive arthritis synovial fluid and blood. Significantly higher representation of disease-linked clones was reported for matched ankylosing spondylitis synovial fluid. Disease-linked clones bore a CD8+ phenotype and were relatively rare in peripheral blood. Ankylosing spondylitis blood seemed to carry a telltale TCR beta motif made of under ten highly homologous variants.

The table lists this clonotype with a few counts. Antigen: not known. The trim removed 6 bases at V and 9 bases at J, leaving 6 bases unmatched. The CDR3 runs 12 residues. Germline CDR1 is MNHEY and CDR2 is SVGAGI. TCRdb redid the calling of the 5' RACE reads with MiXCR, one entry per CDR3 protein. Of around 430,000 distinct CDR3 sequences listed, over 15% are singletons. Specimen: blood, either unsorted or a sorted T cell fraction (not recorded which). The source is a male donor with ankylosing spondylitis. The chain uses TRBV6-5 and TRBJ1-1; 8 nucleotides agree with TRBD1. CDR3: CASRSPGGKAFF. In DNA form, the CDR3 reads TGTGCCAGCAGATCCCCAGGGGGCAAAGCTTTCTTT.